The rows below give T cell receptor beta chains drawn from one sample of a study of blood T cells in healthy people across ages. TCRdb analysed the 5' RACE reads with MiXCR anew, one entry per CDR3 protein. The sample includes under 1 million distinct CDR3 sequences, roughly 44% of them seen just once. The sequenced sample consisted of blood. These receptors were taken from a man in his sixties in good health. CDR3s include the opening cysteine and the closing phenylalanine or tryptophan. The D gene is left open where the match is weak. The size of a clone is reported for some rows only, either as once, few or many, or as a class for expanded clones.

CDR3aa: CASSLFPGLYEQYF
CDR3nt: TGTGCCAGCAGCTTATTCCCCGGACTGTATGAGCAGTACTTC
d_gene: .
v_gene: TRBV7-2
j_gene: TRBJ2-7
abundance: .

CDR3aa: CAIKELAAPNYGYTF
CDR3nt: TGTGCCATCAAGGAGTTGGCAGCCCCCAACTATGGCTACACCTTC
d_gene: .
v_gene: TRBV10-3
j_gene: TRBJ1-2
abundance: .

CDR3aa: CSARDVRGSSYEQYF
CDR3nt: TGCAGTGCTAGAGATGTGCGGGGGAGCTCCTACGAGCAGTACTTC
d_gene: TRBD2
v_gene: TRBV20-1
j_gene: TRBJ2-7
abundance: .

CDR3aa: CASSYSNRGGNSPLHF
CDR3nt: TGTGCCAGCAGTTACTCAAATAGGGGGGGTAATTCACCCCTCCACTTT
d_gene: .
v_gene: TRBV6-5
j_gene: TRBJ1-6
abundance: .

CDR3aa: CSARDKDKGWDSPLHF
CDR3nt: TGCAGTGCTAGAGATAAAGATAAGGGGTGGGATTCACCCCTCCACTTT
d_gene: .
v_gene: TRBV20-1
j_gene: TRBJ1-6
abundance: .

CDR3aa: CASNSRGPDQETQYF
CDR3nt: TGTGCCAGCAACAGCCGAGGCCCGGACCAAGAGACCCAGTACTTC
d_gene: .
v_gene: TRBV6-2/TRBV6-3
j_gene: TRBJ2-5
abundance: .

CDR3aa: CASSFKGGVSYNEQFF
CDR3nt: TGTGCCAGCAGCTTTAAGGGGGGGGTGTCCTACAATGAGCAGTTCTTC
d_gene: .
v_gene: TRBV7-2
j_gene: TRBJ2-1
abundance: many

CDR3aa: CAWSAWGSREQYF
CDR3nt: TGTGCCTGGAGCGCCTGGGGGTCACGCGAGCAGTACTTC
d_gene: .
v_gene: TRBV30
j_gene: TRBJ2-7
abundance: few

CDR3aa: CSVAPGDRGQIQYF
CDR3nt: TGCAGCGTCGCCCCTGGAGACAGGGGGCAAATTCAGTACTTC
d_gene: TRBD1
v_gene: TRBV29-1
j_gene: TRBJ2-4
abundance: many

CDR3aa: CASSSVRSTEAFF
CDR3nt: TGTGCCAGCAGTTCTGTGAGAAGCACTGAAGCTTTCTTT
d_gene: .
v_gene: TRBV6-2/TRBV6-3
j_gene: TRBJ1-1
abundance: many

CDR3aa: CASSRDPVETQYF
CDR3nt: TGCGCCAGCAGCCGCGATCCTGTCGAGACCCAGTACTTC
d_gene: .
v_gene: TRBV4-3
j_gene: TRBJ2-5
abundance: .

CDR3aa: CSVEERGVWGHSYEQYF
CDR3nt: TGCAGCGTTGAAGAGCGCGGAGTTTGGGGGCACTCCTACGAGCAGTACTTC
d_gene: .
v_gene: TRBV29-1
j_gene: TRBJ2-7
abundance: few

CDR3aa: CASSRQADTRYF
CDR3nt: TGTGCCAGCAGTCGACAAGCAGATACGCGGTATTTT
d_gene: .
v_gene: TRBV6-6
j_gene: TRBJ2-3
abundance: .

CDR3aa: CASSSTGGGYEQYF
CDR3nt: TGTGCCAGCAGTTCGACAGGGGGCGGGTACGAGCAGTACTTC
d_gene: TRBD1
v_gene: TRBV28
j_gene: TRBJ2-7
abundance: few

CDR3aa: CASSFTRESSYEQYF
CDR3nt: TGTGCCAGCAGTTTCACCCGGGAAAGCTCCTACGAGCAGTACTTC
d_gene: .
v_gene: TRBV12-3/TRBV12-4
j_gene: TRBJ2-7
abundance: .

CDR3aa: CSARDRVGSPLHF
CDR3nt: TGCAGTGCTAGGGACAGGGTTGGGTCACCCCTCCACTTT
d_gene: TRBD1
v_gene: TRBV20-1
j_gene: TRBJ1-6
abundance: .